This TCR beta chain was observed in a study of control samples from healthy donors and cancer patients. The CDR3 extends over 21 amino acids. The germline V gene has CDR1 MGHRA and CDR2 YSYEKL. Germline trimming cut 0 bases from V and 5 bases from J; bases unmatched to any gene: 22. The protocol was immunoSEQ multiplex PCR, while the TCRdb copy is restricted to in-frame clones and leaves out a portion. The profile covers some 130,000 clones, with around nine tenths appearing a single time and less than 2.5% taken by the ten largest. This sequence originates from a man between 18 and 29 years old in good health. This chain joins TRBV4-1 and TRBJ2-3, with TRBD2 identical over 8 bases. The material sequenced was blood. This CDR3 is CASSQEMSGSGTTVWEDTQYF. The CDR3 DNA is TGCGCCAGCAGCCAAGAAATGTCGGGTAGCGGGACCACCGTTTGGGAAGATACGCAGTATTTT.